This TCR beta chain was found in a study of T-cell memory formation after mild COVID-19. Study overall: Among the donors, TCR clusters were largely specific to each donor. Study-wide results and caveats: Of the contracting clones, CD4+ ones lay mainly in CM and EM, and CD8+ ones in EMRA. The second-wave clones peaking on day 37 were not confirmed as SARS-CoV-2-specific.

The CDR3 is made up of 14 amino acids. Germline V gene data show CDR1 as LGHNA and CDR2 as YSLEER. Trimming at V came to 6 bases and at J to 6 bases, leaving 7 bases not matched to a gene. TCRdb processed the 5' RACE reads anew with MiXCR; each CDR3 protein has one entry. The repertoire holds around 250,000 distinct CDR3 sequences, with 15% to 20% as singletons. This clonotype was recorded a few times. What it binds is unknown. The sample taken for sequencing was PBMCs or a T cell subset sorted from them (not recorded which). The sequence came from a man between 18 and 35 years old who had mild COVID-19 (a few samples of this study predate the infection). Cell type and time point are not known. The chain joins TRBV4-3 to TRBJ2-3; 9 nucleotides match TRBD2. The CDR3 is CASRGGGGADTQYF. In DNA form, the CDR3 reads TGCGCCAGCAGGGGAGGCGGGGGGGCGGATACGCAGTATTTT.